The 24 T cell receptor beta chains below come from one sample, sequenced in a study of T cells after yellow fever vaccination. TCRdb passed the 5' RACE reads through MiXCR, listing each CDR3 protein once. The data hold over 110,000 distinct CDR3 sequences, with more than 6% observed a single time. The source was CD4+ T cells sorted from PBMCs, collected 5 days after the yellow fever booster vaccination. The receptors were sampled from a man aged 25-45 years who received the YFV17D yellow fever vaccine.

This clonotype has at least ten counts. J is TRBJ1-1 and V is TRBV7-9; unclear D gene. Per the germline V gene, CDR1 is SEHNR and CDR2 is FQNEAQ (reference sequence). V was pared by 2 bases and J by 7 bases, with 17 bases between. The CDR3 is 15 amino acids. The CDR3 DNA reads TGTGCCAGCAGCTTATACTCCGACTCAACCATTGAAGCTTTCTTT. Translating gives CASSLYSDSTIEAFF.

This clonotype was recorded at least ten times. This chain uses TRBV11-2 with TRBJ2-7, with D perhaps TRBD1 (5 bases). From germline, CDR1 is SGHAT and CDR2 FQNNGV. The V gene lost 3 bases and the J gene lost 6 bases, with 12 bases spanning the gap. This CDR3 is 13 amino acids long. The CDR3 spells CASSFRERGEQYF. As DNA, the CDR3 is TGTGCCAGCAGCTTCAGGGAAAGGGGCGAGCAGTACTTC.

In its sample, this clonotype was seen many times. The CDR3 region has the DNA TGCAGTGCTAGGGACTGGGGGGGAGAGCGATCCTACGAGCAGTACTTC. This encodes CSARDWGGERSYEQYF. The rearrangement joins TRBV20-1 to TRBJ2-7, with 7 bases aligning to TRBD2. Germline V gives CDR1 DFQATT, CDR2 SNEGSKA (reference sequence). The CDR3 runs to 16 residues. The trim removed 3 bases at V and 1 base at J, leaving 12 bases unmatched.

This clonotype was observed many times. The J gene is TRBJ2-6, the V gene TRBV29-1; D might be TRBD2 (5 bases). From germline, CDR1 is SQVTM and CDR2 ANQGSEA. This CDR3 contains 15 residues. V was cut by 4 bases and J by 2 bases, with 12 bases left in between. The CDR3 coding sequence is TGCAGCGTTGTGGGGTTCGGGGCTGGGGCCAACGTCCTGACTTTC. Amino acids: CSVVGFGAGANVLTF.

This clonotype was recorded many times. CDR3 amino acids: CSVAWTSANTGELFF. The CDR3 nucleotides read TGCAGCGTTGCCTGGACTAGCGCGAACACCGGGGAGCTGTTTTTT. This chain connects TRBV29-1 to TRBJ2-2; 9 bases are shared with TRBD2. Germline V gene lookup returns CDR1 SQVTM and CDR2 ANQGSEA. The ends lost 4 bases at V and 0 bases at J; junction bases unmatched: 3. CDR3 length: 15 residues.

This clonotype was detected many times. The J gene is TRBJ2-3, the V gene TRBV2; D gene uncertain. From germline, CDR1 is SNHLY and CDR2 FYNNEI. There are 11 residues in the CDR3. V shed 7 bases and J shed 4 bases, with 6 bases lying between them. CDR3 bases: TGTGCCAGCAAGTTAGCAGATACGCAGTATTTT. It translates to CASKLADTQYF.

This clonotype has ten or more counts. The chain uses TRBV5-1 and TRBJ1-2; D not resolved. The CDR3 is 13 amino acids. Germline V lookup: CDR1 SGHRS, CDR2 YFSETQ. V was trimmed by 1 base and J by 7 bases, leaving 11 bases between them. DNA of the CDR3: TGCGCCAGCAGCTTGTTAAAAGAGGGTGGCTACACCTTC. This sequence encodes CASSLLKEGGYTF.

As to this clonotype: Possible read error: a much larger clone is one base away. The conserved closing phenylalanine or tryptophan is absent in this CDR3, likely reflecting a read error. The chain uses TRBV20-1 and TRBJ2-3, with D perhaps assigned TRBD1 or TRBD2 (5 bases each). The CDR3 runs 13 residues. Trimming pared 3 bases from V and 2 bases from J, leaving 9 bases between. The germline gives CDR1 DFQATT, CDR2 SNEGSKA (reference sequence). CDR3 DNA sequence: TGCAGTGCTAGTCGGGGCCTCACAGATACGCAGTATTTA. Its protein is CSASRGLTDTQYL.

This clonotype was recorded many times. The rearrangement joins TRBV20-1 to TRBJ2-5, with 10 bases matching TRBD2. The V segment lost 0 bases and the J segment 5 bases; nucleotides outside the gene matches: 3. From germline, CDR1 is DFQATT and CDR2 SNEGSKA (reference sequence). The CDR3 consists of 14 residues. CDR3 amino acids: CSARDASGSETQYF. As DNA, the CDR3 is TGCAGTGCTAGAGATGCTAGCGGGAGCGAGACCCAGTACTTC.

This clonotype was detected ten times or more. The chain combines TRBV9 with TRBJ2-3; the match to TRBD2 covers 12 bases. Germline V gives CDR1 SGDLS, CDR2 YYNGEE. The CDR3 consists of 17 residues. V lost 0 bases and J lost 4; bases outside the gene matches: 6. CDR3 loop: CASSVEASGRGADTQYF. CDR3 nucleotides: TGTGCCAGCAGCGTAGAGGCTAGCGGGAGGGGAGCAGATACGCAGTATTTT.

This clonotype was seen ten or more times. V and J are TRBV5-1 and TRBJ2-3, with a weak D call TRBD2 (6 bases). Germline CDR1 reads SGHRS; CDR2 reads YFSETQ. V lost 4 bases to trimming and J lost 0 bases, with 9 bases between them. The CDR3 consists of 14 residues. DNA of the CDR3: TGCGCCAGCAGCAAGGGACTTAGCACAGATACGCAGTATTTT. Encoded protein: CASSKGLSTDTQYF.

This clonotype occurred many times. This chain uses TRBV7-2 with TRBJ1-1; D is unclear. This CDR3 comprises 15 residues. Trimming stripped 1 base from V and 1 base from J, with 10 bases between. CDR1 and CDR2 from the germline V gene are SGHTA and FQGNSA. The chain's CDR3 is CASSLVDGKNTEAFF. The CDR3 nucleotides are TGTGCCAGCAGCTTAGTTGACGGAAAGAACACTGAAGCTTTCTTT.

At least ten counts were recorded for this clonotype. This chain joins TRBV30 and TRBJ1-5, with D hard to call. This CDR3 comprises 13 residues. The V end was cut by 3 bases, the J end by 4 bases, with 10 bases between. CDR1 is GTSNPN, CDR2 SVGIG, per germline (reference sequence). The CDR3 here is CAWRGRSNQPQHF. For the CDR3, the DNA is TGTGCCTGGAGAGGCAGGTCAAATCAGCCCCAGCATTTT. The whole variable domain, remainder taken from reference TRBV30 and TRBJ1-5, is SQTIHQWPATLVQPVGSPLSLECTVEGTSNPNLYWYRQAAGRGLQLLFYSVGIGQISSEVPQNLSASRPQDRQFILSSKKLLLSDSGFYLCAWRGRSNQPQHFGDGTRLSIL.

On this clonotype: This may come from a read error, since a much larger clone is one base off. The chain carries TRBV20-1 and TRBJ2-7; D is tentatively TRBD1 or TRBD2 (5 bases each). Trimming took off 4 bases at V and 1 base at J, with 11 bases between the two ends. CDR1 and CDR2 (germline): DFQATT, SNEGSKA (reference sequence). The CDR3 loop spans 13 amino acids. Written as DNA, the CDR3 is TGCAGTGCTACCCGGGACGCATCCTACGAGCAGTACTTC. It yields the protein CSATRDASYEQYF.

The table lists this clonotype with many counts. The CDR3: CASSHSGTGMRGEQFF. CDR3 bases: TGCGCCAGCAGCCATTCCGGGACAGGGATGCGGGGTGAGCAGTTCTTC. This chain uses TRBV4-1 with TRBJ2-1, with TRBD1 matching over 9 bases. The CDR3 spans 16 residues. V lost 3 bases to trimming and J lost 9 bases; unmatched junction nucleotides: 12. From germline, CDR1 is MGHRA and CDR2 YSYEKL.

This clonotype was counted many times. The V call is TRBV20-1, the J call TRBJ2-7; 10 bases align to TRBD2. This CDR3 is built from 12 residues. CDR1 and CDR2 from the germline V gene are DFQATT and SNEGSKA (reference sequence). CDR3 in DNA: TGCAGCGGGACTAGCGAAACCTACGAGCAGTACTTC. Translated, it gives CSGTSETYEQYF.

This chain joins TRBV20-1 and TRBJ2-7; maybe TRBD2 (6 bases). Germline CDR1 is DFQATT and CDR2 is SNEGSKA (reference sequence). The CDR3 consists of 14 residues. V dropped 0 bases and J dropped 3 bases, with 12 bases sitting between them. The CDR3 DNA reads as TGCAGTGCTAGAGAGGCTAGCGTTCTCTACGAGCAGTACTTC. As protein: CSAREASVLYEQYF.

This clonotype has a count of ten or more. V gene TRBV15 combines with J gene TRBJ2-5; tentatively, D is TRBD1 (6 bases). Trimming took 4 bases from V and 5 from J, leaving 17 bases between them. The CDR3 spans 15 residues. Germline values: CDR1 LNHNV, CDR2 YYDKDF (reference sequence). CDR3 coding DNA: TGTGCCACCAGCATCTTGACAGGACCCCAGGAGACCCAGTACTTC. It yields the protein CATSILTGPQETQYF.

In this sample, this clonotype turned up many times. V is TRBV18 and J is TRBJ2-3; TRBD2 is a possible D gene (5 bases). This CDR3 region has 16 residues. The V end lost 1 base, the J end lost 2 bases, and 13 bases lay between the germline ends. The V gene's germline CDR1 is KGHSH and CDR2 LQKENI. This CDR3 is CASSPRAGSNTDTQYF. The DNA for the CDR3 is TGTGCCAGCTCACCACGGGCGGGCTCAAACACAGATACGCAGTATTTT. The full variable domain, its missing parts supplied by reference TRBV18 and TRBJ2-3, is NAGVMQNPRHLVRRRGQEARLRCSPMKGHSHVYWYRQLPEEGLKFMVYLQKENIIDESGMPKERFSAEFPKEGPSILRIQQVVRGDSAAYFCASSPRAGSNTDTQYFGPGTRLTVL.

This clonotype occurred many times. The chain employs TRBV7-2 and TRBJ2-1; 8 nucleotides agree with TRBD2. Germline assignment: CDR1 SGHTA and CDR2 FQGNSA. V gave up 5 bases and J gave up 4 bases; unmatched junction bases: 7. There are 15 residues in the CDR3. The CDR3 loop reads CASSLARGGYNEQFF. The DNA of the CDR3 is TGTGCCAGCAGCCTCGCACGGGGGGGATACAATGAGCAGTTCTTC.

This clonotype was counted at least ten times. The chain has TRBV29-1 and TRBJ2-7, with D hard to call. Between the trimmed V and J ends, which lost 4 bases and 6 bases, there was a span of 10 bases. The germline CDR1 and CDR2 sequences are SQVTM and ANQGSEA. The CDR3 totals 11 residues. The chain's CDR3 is CSVVESREQYF. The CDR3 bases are TGCAGCGTTGTAGAATCCCGCGAGCAGTACTTC.

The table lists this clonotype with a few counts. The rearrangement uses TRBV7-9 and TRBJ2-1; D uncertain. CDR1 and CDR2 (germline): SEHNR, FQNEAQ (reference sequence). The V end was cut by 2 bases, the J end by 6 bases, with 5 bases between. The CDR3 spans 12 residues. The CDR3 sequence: CASSLPPNEQFF. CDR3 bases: TGTGCCAGCAGCTTACCCCCCAATGAGCAGTTCTTC.

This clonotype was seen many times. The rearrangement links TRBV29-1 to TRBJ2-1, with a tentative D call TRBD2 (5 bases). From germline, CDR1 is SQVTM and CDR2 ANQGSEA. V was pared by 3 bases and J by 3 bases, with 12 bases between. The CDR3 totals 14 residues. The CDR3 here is CSVDAGLGYNEQFF. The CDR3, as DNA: TGCAGCGTTGACGCGGGCCTGGGCTACAATGAGCAGTTCTTC.

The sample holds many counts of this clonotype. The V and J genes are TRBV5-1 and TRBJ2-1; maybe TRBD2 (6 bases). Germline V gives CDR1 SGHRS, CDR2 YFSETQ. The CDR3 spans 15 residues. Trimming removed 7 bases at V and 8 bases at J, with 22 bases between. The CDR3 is CASLGGASLGDEQFF. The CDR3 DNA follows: TGCGCCAGCCTCGGCGGGGCGTCGCTCGGCGATGAGCAGTTCTTC.